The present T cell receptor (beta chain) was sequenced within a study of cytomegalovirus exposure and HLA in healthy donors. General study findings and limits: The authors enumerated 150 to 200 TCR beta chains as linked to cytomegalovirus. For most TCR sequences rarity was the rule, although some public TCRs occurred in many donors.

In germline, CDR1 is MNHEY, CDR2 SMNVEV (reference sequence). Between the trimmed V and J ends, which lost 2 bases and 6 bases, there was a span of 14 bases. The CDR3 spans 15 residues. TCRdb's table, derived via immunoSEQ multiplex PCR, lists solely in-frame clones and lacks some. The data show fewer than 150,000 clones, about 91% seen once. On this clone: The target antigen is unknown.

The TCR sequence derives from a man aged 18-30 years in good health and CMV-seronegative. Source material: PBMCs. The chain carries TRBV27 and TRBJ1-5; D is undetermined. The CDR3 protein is CASSLTREIGQPQHF. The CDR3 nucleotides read TGTGCCAGCAGTTTAACTAGGGAAATAGGTCAGCCCCAGCATTTT.